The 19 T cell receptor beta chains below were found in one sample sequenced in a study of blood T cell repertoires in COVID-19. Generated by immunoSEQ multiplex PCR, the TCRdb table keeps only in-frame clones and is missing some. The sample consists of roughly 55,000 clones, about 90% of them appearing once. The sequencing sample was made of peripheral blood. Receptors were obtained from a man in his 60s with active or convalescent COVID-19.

The DNA of the CDR3 is TGCAGCGTGCACAGGGGCAGTGAAGCTTTCTTT. This encodes CSVHRGSEAFF. The chain carries TRBV29-1 and TRBJ1-1; 7 bases are shared with TRBD1. The germline V gene has CDR1 SQVTM and CDR2 ANQGSEA. CDR3 length: 11 amino acids. Trimming at V came to 6 bases and at J to 7 bases, leaving 5 bases not matched to a gene.

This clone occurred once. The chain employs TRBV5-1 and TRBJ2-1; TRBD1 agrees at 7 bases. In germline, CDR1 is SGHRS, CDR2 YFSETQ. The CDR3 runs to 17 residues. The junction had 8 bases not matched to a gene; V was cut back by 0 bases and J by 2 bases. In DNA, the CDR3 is TGCGCCAGCAGCTTGGAAGTTTCCGGGACAGCCTACAATGAGCAGTTCTTC. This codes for CASSLEVSGTAYNEQFF. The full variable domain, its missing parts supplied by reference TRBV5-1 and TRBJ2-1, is KAGVTQTPRYLIKTRGQQVTLSCSPISGHRSVSWYQQTPGQGLQFLFEYFSETQRNKGNFPGRFSGRQFSNSRSEMNVSTLELGDSALYLCASSLEVSGTAYNEQFFGPGTRLTVL.

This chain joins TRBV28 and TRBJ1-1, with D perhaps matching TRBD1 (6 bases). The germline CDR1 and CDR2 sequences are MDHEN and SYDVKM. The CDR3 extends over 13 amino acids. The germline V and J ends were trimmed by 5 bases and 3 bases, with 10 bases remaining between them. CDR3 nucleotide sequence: TGTGCCAGCAGTCTCACAGGGCACACTGAAGCTTTCTTT. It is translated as CASSLTGHTEAFF.

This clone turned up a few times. The CDR3, as DNA: TGTGCCAGCAGAGTGACAGGGCAGGTTTATAATTCACCCCTCCACTTT. It yields the protein CASRVTGQVYNSPLHF. This chain connects TRBV6-8 to TRBJ1-6; 7 positions agree with TRBD1. V lost 6 bases and J lost 4; bases outside the gene matches: 9. Germline lookup yields CDR1 MNHGY and CDR2 SAAAGT. The CDR3 spans 16 residues.

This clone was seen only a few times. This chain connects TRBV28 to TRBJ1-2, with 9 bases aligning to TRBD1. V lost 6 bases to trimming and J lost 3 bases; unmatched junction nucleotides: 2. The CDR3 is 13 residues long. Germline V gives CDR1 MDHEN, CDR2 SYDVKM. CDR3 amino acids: CASRTGGDYGYTF. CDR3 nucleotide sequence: TGTGCCAGCAGGACAGGGGGGGACTATGGCTACACCTTC.

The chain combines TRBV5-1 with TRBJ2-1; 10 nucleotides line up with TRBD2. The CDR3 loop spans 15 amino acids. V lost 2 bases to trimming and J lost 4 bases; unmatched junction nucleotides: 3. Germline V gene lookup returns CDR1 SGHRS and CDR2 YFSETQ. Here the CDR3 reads CASSLTSGEYNEQFF. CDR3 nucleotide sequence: TGCGCCAGCAGCTTAACTAGCGGGGAGTACAATGAGCAGTTCTTC.

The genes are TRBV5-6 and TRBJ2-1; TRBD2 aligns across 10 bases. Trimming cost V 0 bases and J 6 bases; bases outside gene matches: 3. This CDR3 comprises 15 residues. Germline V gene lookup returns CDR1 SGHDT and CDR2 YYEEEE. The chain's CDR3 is CASSLVASGSNEQFF. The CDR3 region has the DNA TGTGCCAGCAGCTTGGTGGCTAGCGGGAGCAATGAGCAGTTCTTC.

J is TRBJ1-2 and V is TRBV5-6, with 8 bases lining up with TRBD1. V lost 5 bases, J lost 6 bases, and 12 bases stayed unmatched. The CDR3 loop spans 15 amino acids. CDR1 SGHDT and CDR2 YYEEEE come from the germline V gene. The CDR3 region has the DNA TGTGCCAGCAGTTATATGGACAGGGAGATTCATGGCTACACCTTC. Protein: CASSYMDREIHGYTF.

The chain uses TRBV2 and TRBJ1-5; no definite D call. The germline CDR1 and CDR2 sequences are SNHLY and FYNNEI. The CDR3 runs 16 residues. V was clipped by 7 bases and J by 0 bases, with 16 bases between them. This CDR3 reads CASILDGRNSNQPQHF. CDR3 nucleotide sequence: TGTGCCAGCATACTGGATGGGAGGAATAGCAATCAGCCCCAGCATTTT.

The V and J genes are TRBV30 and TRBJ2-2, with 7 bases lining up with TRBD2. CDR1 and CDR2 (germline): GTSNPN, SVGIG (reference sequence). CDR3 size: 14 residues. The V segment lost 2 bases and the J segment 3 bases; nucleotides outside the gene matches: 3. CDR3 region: CAWSFGGYTGELFF. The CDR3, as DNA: TGTGCCTGGAGTTTCGGGGGGTACACCGGGGAGCTGTTTTTT.

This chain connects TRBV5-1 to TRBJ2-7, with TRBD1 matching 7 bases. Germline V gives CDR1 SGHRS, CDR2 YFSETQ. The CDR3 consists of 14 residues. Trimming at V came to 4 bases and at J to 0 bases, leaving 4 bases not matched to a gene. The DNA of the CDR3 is TGCGCCAGCAGCCCGGGACAGAGCTCCTACGAGCAGTACTTC. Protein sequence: CASSPGQSSYEQYF.

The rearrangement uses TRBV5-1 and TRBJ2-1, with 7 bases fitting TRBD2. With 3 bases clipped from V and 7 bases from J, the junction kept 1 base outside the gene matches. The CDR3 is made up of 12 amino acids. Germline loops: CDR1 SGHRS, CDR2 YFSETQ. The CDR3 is CASSYSGNEQFF. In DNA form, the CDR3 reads TGCGCCAGCAGCTATAGCGGGAATGAGCAGTTCTTC.

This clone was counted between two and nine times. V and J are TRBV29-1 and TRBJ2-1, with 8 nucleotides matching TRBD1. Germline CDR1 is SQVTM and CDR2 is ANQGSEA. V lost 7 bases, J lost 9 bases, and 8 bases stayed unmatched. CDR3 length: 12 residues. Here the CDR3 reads CSARTGRREQFF. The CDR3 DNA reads TGCAGCGCCCGGACAGGGAGACGTGAGCAGTTCTTC.

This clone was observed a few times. The CDR3 reads CASSQVVFTGELFF. CDR3 nucleotide sequence: TGTGCCAGCAGCCAAGTCGTGTTCACCGGGGAGCTGTTTTTT. The chain combines TRBV14 with TRBJ2-2, with D uncertain. This CDR3 region has 14 residues. Trimming removed 1 base from V and 4 bases from J, with 7 bases in between. Germline assignment: CDR1 SGHDN and CDR2 FVKESK.

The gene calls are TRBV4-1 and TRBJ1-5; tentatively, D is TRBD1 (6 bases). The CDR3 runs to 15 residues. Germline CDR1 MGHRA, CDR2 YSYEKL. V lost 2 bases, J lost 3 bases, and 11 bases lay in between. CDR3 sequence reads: CASSQTDRFNQPQHF. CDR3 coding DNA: TGCGCCAGCAGCCAAACCGACAGGTTCAATCAGCCCCAGCATTTT.

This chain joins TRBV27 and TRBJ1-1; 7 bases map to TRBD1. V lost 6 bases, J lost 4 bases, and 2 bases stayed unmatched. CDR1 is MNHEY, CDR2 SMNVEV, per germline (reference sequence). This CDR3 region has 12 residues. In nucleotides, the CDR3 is TGTGCCAGCAGGACAGGGATCACTGAAGCTTTCTTT. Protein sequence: CASRTGITEAFF.

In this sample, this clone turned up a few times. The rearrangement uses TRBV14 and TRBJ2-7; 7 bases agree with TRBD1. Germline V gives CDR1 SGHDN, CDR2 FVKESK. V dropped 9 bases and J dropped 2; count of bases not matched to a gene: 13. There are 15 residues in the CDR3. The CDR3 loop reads CASPELQGKTYEQYF. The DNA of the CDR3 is TGTGCCAGTCCCGAGCTACAGGGGAAAACCTACGAGCAGTACTTC.

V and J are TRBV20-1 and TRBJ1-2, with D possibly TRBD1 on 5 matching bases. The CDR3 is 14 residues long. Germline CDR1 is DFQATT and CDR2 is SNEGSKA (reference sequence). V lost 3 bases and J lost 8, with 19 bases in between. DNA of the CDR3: TGCAGTGCTAGTAGCAGGGCCGATATTTCGGGCTACACCTTC. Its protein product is CSASSRADISGYTF.

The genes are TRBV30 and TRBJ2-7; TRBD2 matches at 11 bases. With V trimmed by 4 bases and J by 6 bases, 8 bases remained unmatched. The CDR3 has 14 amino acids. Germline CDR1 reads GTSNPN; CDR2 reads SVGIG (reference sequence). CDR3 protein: CAWNILAGVGEQYF. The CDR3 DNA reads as TGTGCCTGGAATATACTAGCGGGAGTTGGCGAGCAGTACTTC.